This entry concerns a single T cell receptor (beta chain). Its antigen is unknown. Germline V CDR1 and CDR2: MGHRA, YSYEKL. V was shortened by 5 bases and J by 5 bases, with 14 bases between the two germline ends. The CDR3 length is 14 residues. Repertoires were generated with immunoSEQ multiplex PCR, while TCRdb's copy carries only in-frame clones and drops some. Among 120,000 or so clones, 75% to 90% were seen once, and the ten largest hold approximately 3.1%. This entry comes from a study of T cell responses to AZD1222 COVID-19 vaccine. Study-wide results and limits: Nearly half of spike-specific TCRs reportedly go after variant regions that carry no mutations. Repertoires were sampled only after the peak T cell response. Clonal diversity may have been underestimated, and the donors were mostly white British, with more females than males. Breadth and depth of Spike-specific TCRs rose after two AZD1222 doses.

The V call is TRBV4-1, the J call TRBJ2-3, with D possibly being TRBD1 (5 bases). The sample was peripheral blood, taken on day 0 of AZD1222 vaccination. The receptor's source is an adult in good health. CDR3 protein: CASSLRQIQDTQYF. The CDR3 DNA is TGCGCCAGCAGCTTGAGACAGATCCAAGATACGCAGTATTTT.